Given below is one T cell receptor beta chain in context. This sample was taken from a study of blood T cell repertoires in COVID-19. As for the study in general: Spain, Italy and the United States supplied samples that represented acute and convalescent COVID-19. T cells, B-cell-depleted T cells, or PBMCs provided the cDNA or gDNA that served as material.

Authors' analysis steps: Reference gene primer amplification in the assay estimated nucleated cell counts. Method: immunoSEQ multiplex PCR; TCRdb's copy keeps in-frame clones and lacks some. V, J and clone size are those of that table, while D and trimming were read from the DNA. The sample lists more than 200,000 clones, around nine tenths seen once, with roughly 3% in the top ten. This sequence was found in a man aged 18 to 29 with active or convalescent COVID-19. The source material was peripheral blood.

CDR3 sequence: CASSGGQGAYEQYF. DNA of the CDR3: TGCGCCAGCAGCGGCGGACAGGGGGCCTACGAGCAGTACTTC. The chain has TRBV5-1 and TRBJ2-7; 10 bases match TRBD1. CDR3 length: 14 residues. The germline gives CDR1 SGHRS, CDR2 YFSETQ. The J segment lost 2 bases and the V segment lost 4 bases, leaving 3 bases of the junction unmatched. The complete variable domain, with remaining parts taken from reference TRBV5-1 and TRBJ2-7, reads KAGVTQTPRYLIKTRGQQVTLSCSPISGHRSVSWYQQTPGQGLQFLFEYFSETQRNKGNFPGRFSGRQFSNSRSEMNVSTLELGDSALYLCASSGGQGAYEQYFGPGTRLTVT.